The clone carrying this T cell receptor beta chain was recorded many times. Its antigen remains unknown. The sample is drawn from a study of regulatory T cells in long-lasting Graves disease. Study findings and constraints: Reduced TCR diversity was observed in persistent Graves' patients versus newly diagnosed patients.

Trimming removed 5 bases at V and 5 bases at J, with 12 bases between. The CDR3 is 14 amino acids. From germline, CDR1 is SGHAT and CDR2 FQNNGV. Assembly of TCR beta libraries relied on iRepertoire HTBI primers together with Arm-PCR of CDR3 regions. TCRdb fed the multiplex PCR reads into MiXCR, producing one record per CDR3 protein. This sample has fewer than 550,000 distinct CDR3 sequences, with roughly 21% found just once. The sample's time point: persistent/refractory GD, antithyroid drugs over 5 years with positive TRAb. Extracted PBMC RNA gave rise to the TCR library. V gene TRBV11-2 combines with J gene TRBJ1-4; possibly TRBD1 for D (6 bases). Here the sequenced sample was peripheral blood mononuclear cells (PBMCs), taken when the disease was refractory, from a patient treated with antithyroid drugs. This receptor was identified in a female donor with Graves disease. Here the CDR3 DNA reads TGTGCCAGCAGCCAGGGGAGAGAAAATGAAAAACTGTTTTTT. Protein sequence: CASSQGRENEKLFF.